A selection of T cell receptor beta chains follows, all from one sample in a study of CD8+ T cells in alopecia areata. TCRdb keeps only in-frame clones here, not all; method: immunoSEQ multiplex PCR. The table lists around 250,000 clones, 67% of them singletons. Sequenced material: CD4+ T cells sorted from blood, taken at week 0. These receptors all come from a human donor with alopecia areata. Both conserved end residues are part of each CDR3. The D gene is left open where the match is weak. The size entry is marked missing in some rows and otherwise reads once, few, many or a size class.

>NA|NA|TRBJ2-3|TRBV9
TGTGCCAGCAGCGTAGAGGGCAGCACAGATACGCAGTATTTT
CASSVEGSTDTQYF
>NA|NA|TRBJ1-5|TRBV30
TGTGCCTGGGGACCTCAAAGGGGGCCCCAGCATTTT
CAWGPQRGPQHF
>NA|NA|TRBJ1-5|TRBV20-1
TGCAGTGCCACGGAGTCGGGGCCCCAGCATTTT
CSATESGPQHF
>NA|NA|TRBJ2-5|TRBV5-1
TGCGCCAGCAGCTTGGTCCGGGGCGAGACCCAGTACTTC
CASSLVRGETQYF
>TRBD2|NA|TRBJ2-3|TRBV7-9
TGTGCCAGCAGCATCACTAGCGGGGAAGATACGCAGTATTTT
CASSITSGEDTQYF
>NA|NA|TRBJ2-7|TRBV30
TGTGCCTGGAGTTCTTCAGGCAACGAGCAGTACTTC
CAWSSSGNEQYF
>TRBD1|NA|TRBJ2-5|TRBV6-5
TGTGCCAGCAGGACAGGGGGCTGGCAAGAGACCCAGTACTTC
CASRTGGWQETQYF
>NA|NA|TRBJ2-7|TRBV23-1
TGCGCCAGCAGTCAACACGACAGTCCGTACTTC
CASSQHDSPYF
>TRBD2|NA|TRBJ2-5|TRBV29-1
TGCAGCGGGTTAGCGGGGCAAGAGACCCAGTACTTC
CSGLAGQETQYF
>NA|NA|TRBJ2-5|TRBV11-2
TGTGCCAGCAAAGAATCGGGCAGACAAGAGACCCAGTACTTC
CASKESGRQETQYF
>NA|few|TRBJ2-5|TRBV29-1
TGCAGCGTTGGGCTAGCTCAAGAGACCCAGTACTTC
CSVGLAQETQYF
>NA|NA|TRBJ2-7|TRBV27
TGTGCCAGCAGTCGCCGAGGAGGGGAGTACGAGCAGTACTTC
CASSRRGGEYEQYF
>NA|few|TRBJ2-2|TRBV7-3
TGTGCCAGCAGCGGAGGGAAGACCGGGGAGCTGTTTTTT
CASSGGKTGELFF
>TRBD1|NA|TRBJ1-2|TRBV30
TGTGCCTGGAGTACGCAAGGGACAGTCAACTATGGCTACACCTTC
CAWSTQGTVNYGYTF
>NA|NA|TRBJ2-5|TRBV29-1
TGCAGCGTTGTGTCAGGGCGAGAGACCCAGTACTTC
CSVVSGRETQYF
>NA|NA|TRBJ2-1|TRBV18
TGTGCCAGCTCACAGGAACTAGTAGGGCAGTTCTTC
CASSQELVGQFF
>TRBD1|NA|TRBJ1-5|TRBV2
TGTGCCAGCAGCGCCTTTGACAGGGACCAGCCCCAGCATTTT
CASSAFDRDQPQHF
>NA|few|TRBJ1-1|TRBV5-1
TGCGCCAGCAGCTTGGGGGGTGACACTGAAGCTTTCTTT
CASSLGGDTEAFF
>NA|NA|TRBJ2-2|TRBV2
TGTGCCACCTCTGCCCGGAGGAACACCGGGGAGCTGTTTTTT
CATSARRNTGELFF
>TRBD1|NA|TRBJ1-4|TRBV5-1
TGCGCCAGCAGCCTGGGCGGGACAGCCACTAATGAAAAACTGTTTTTT
CASSLGGTATNEKLFF
>TRBD1|NA|TRBJ2-1|TRBV30
TGTGCCTGGAGTGTTTCCACAGGGGGCGACTACAATGAGCAGTTCTTC
CAWSVSTGGDYNEQFF
>TRBD2|NA|TRBJ2-1|TRBV30
TGTGCCTGGAGTGTACTGGGGGGGAGCATTAAGTCCTACAATGAGCAGTTCTTC
CAWSVLGGSIKSYNEQFF
>TRBD2|medium-sized|TRBJ2-1|TRBV30
TGTGCCTGGAGTGGGGACTATAATACTAACAATGAGCAGTTCTTC
CAWSGDYNTNNEQFF
>TRBD2|NA|TRBJ2-5|TRBV30
TGTGCCTGGAGTGTGGCGGGAGTACAAGAGACCCAGTACTTC
CAWSVAGVQETQYF
>NA|NA|TRBJ2-2|TRBV23-1
TGCGCCAGCTTGTCGGGTTCCCGGCGCGGGGAGCTGTTTTTT
CASLSGSRRGELFF
>NA|NA|TRBJ1-6|TRBV14
TGTGCCAGCAGCCAAGGCGGGTCACCCCTCCACTTT
CASSQGGSPLHF
>NA|NA|TRBJ1-2|TRBV5-1
TGCGCCAGCAGCTTGGACAGGGTACTCTATGGCTACACCTTC
CASSLDRVLYGYTF
>TRBD1|NA|TRBJ1-6|TRBV5-4
TGTGCCAGCAGCCTCCCGGGACAGAGAGATTCACCCCTCCACTTT
CASSLPGQRDSPLHF
>NA|NA|TRBJ2-3|TRBV19
TGTGCCAGTAGTTCCCGCCGGGCAGATACGCAGTATTTT
CASSSRRADTQYF
>NA|NA|TRBJ2-5|TRBV29-1
TGCAGCGCGGCGTCCGGGACCCAGTACTTC
CSAASGTQYF
>NA|few|TRBJ1-2|TRBV30
TGTGCCTGGAGTCCACAAGGGACTTCAAGGAATGGCTACACCTTC
CAWSPQGTSRNGYTF
>NA|NA|TRBJ1-2|TRBV30
TGTGCCTGGACCTCCATCCACGGAATGGACTATGGCTACACCTTC
CAWTSIHGMDYGYTF
>NA|NA|TRBJ1-4|TRBV5-1
TGCGCCAGCAGCGGAACTGCAACTAATGAAAAACTGTTTTTT
CASSGTATNEKLFF
>TRBD1|NA|TRBJ1-5|TRBV9
TGTGCCAGCAGCCTCACAGGGGATAGCAATCAGCCCCAGCATTTT
CASSLTGDSNQPQHF
>NA|once|TRBJ1-1|TRBV4-1
TGCGCCAGCAAACAGGCGATGGTAATGAACACTGAAGCTTTCTTT
CASKQAMVMNTEAFF
>NA|NA|TRBJ2-7|TRBV7-2
TGTGCCAGCAGCCCAACTAGAGGCGAGCAGTACTTC
CASSPTRGEQYF
>TRBD1|NA|TRBJ2-7|TRBV2
TGTGCCAGCAGTGTCGACAGGGGGTTCTACGAGCAGTACTTC
CASSVDRGFYEQYF
>TRBD1|NA|TRBJ2-7|TRBV7-9
TGTGCCAGCAGCCGGGACAGTCTCAGCTCCTACGAGCAGTACTTC
CASSRDSLSSYEQYF
>NA|NA|TRBJ2-7|TRBV9
TGTGCCAGCAGCGTAGTAGGGGCGGGCGAGCAGTACTTC
CASSVVGAGEQYF
>NA|few|TRBJ2-1|TRBV7-9
TGTGCCAGCAGCCCTAACGTGCATAATGAGCAGTTCTTC
CASSPNVHNEQFF
>NA|few|TRBJ2-5|TRBV11-2
TGTGCCAGCAGCGCGACCCTCACGGAGACCCAGTACTTC
CASSATLTETQYF
>NA|NA|TRBJ1-2|TRBV25-1
TGTGCCAGCAGTAACGGGATAGGCTACACCTTC
CASSNGIGYTF
>NA|NA|TRBJ2-6|TRBV6-6
TGTGCCAGCAGTTCACACAGACCTGGGGCCAACGTCCTGACTTTC
CASSSHRPGANVLTF
>TRBD1|NA|TRBJ2-7|TRBV25-1
TGTGCCAGTGGACAGGTGTACGAGCAGTACTTC
CASGQVYEQYF
>TRBD2|NA|TRBJ2-7|TRBV29-1
TGCAGCGTTGCTCGACAGCGGGGCCCCTACGAGCAGTACTTC
CSVARQRGPYEQYF
>TRBD1|NA|TRBJ2-7|TRBV5-6
TGTGCCAGCAGCCCGACAGGGGGCCGTAGCTCCTACGAGCAGTACTTC
CASSPTGGRSSYEQYF
>NA|NA|TRBJ1-5|TRBV2
TGTGCCAGCAGCCCTAGACGTCCCAATCAGCCCCAGCATTTT
CASSPRRPNQPQHF
>NA|few|TRBJ1-1|TRBV2
TGTGCCAGCAGGTACGGTGCGAACACTGAAGCTTTCTTT
CASRYGANTEAFF
>NA|NA|TRBJ2-3|TRBV14
TGTGCCAGCAGCCAAGGGGATACGCAGTATTTT
CASSQGDTQYF
>TRBD2|NA|TRBJ2-3|TRBV5-1
TGCGCCAGCAGCTTGGGACTAGCGGTTACTAGCACAGATACGCAGTATTTT
CASSLGLAVTSTDTQYF
>TRBD1|few|TRBJ2-7|TRBV7-9
TGTGCCAGCAGCCCGACAGGGACAAGGAGGGAGCAGTACTTC
CASSPTGTRREQYF
>NA|NA|TRBJ1-1|TRBV5-1
TGCGCCAGCAGCGTACAGGAGAACACTGAAGCTTTCTTT
CASSVQENTEAFF
>NA|NA|TRBJ2-3|TRBV9
TGTGCCAGCAGCGGATCGGCTCTGGATACGCAGTATTTT
CASSGSALDTQYF
>NA|NA|TRBJ2-7|TRBV5-1
TGCGCCAGCAGCTTGAGCCAAAAGAGCTACGAGCAGTACTTC
CASSLSQKSYEQYF
>NA|NA|TRBJ2-2|TRBV7-8
TGTGCCAGCAGCTTGTCAGATAGGACCGGGGAGCTGTTTTTT
CASSLSDRTGELFF
>NA|once|TRBJ1-6|TRBV30
TGTGCCTGGAGAGCAGGGAATAATTCACCCCTCCACTTT
CAWRAGNNSPLHF
>TRBD1|NA|TRBJ2-7|TRBV27
TGTGCCAGCAGTCCCCGGGACAGCACCTACGAGCAGTACTTC
CASSPRDSTYEQYF
>NA|NA|TRBJ2-7|TRBV4-1
TGCGCCAGCAGCCAGGCCACCCTATACTACGAGCAGTACTTC
CASSQATLYYEQYF
>NA|NA|TRBJ1-1|TRBV29-1
TGCAGCCATTCGGGGGGGAGTACTGAAGCTTTCTTT
CSHSGGSTEAFF
>TRBD2|NA|TRBJ2-3|TRBV29-1
TGCAGCGTTGAAAGGGCGGGGGGAGAGTATTTT
CSVERAGGEYF